The present T cell receptor beta chain was sequenced within a study of blood T cell repertoires in COVID-19. Only in-frame clones appear in the TCRdb table, and some are missing; sequencing was by immunoSEQ multiplex PCR. The sample lists around 270,000 clones, about 88% seen once, with roughly 4% in the top ten. J lost 4 bases, V lost 4 bases, and 7 bases had no gene match. Per germline, CDR1 SGHNT and CDR2 YYREEE (reference sequence). This CDR3 has 14 amino acids. This chain links TRBV5-4 with TRBJ1-1, with 7 positions matching TRBD1. The sample comprised peripheral blood. The clonotype comes from a man in his 60s who had recovered from COVID-19. The CDR3 sequence: CASSGWDSSTEAFF. The CDR3 DNA is TGTGCCAGCAGCGGATGGGACAGTTCCACTGAAGCTTTCTTT.